Listed here are 2 T cell receptor beta chains from one sample, sequenced in a study of blood T cells in healthy people across ages. Using a J-beta primer mix together with a sample-barcoded 5' primer, a second PCR was run for roughly 7 to 11 cycles. Via MiXCR, TCRdb re-called the 5' RACE reads, giving one row per CDR3 protein. Here the sample spans about 1.5 million distinct CDR3 sequences, less than 45% being singletons. The sample taken for sequencing was blood. The receptor set was obtained from a woman aged 18-30 years in good health.

V and J are TRBV20-1 and TRBJ1-2; the D gene is possibly TRBD1 (5 bases). This CDR3 has 12 amino acids. CDR1 is DFQATT and CDR2 is SNEGSKA in the germline V gene (reference sequence). Between the trimmed V and J ends, which lost 3 bases and 6 bases, there was a span of 11 bases. The CDR3 nucleotides are TGCAGTGCTAGTATAGGGGCGGATGGCTACACCTTC. It yields the protein CSASIGADGYTF.

As regards this clonotype: Since the CDR3 does not end with the conserved phenylalanine or tryptophan, this likely comes from a read error. This chain joins TRBV6-1 and TRBJ2-3; 10 bases agree with TRBD2. V lost 5 bases and J lost 1; bases outside the gene matches: 6. The CDR3 runs 16 residues. Germline assignment: CDR1 MNHNS and CDR2 SASEGT. CDR3 sequence: CASSTGTSARTDTQYL. The DNA for the CDR3 is TGTGCCAGCAGTACGGGGACTAGCGCTCGCACAGATACGCAGTATTTA.